The clone carrying this TCR beta chain showed up just a few times. Antigen unknown. This specimen comes from a study of OX40 agonist ivuxolimab in advanced cancers. Study conclusions and caveats: Clonal expansion was seen in CD4+ and CD8+ blood T cells by week 6 at 0.1 to 3.0 mg/kg.

Clones were sequenced by immunoSEQ multiplex PCR, and TCRdb holds only the in-frame ones, with some missing. The sample carries about 13,000 clones, around 70% recorded once. CDR3 length: 13 amino acids. V dropped 4 bases and J dropped 1 base, with 3 bases sitting between them. Germline V lookup: CDR1 SGDLS, CDR2 YYNGEE. This clonotype was sampled from an adult with an advanced solid tumor such as melanoma, head and neck, liver or kidney cancer. V is TRBV9 and J is TRBJ2-6; D remains unclear. This sample comprised CD4+ or CD8+ T cells sorted from blood, obtained in a trial of the OX40 agonist ivuxolimab. CDR3 in amino acids: CASSTSGANVLTF. CDR3 nucleotides: TGTGCCAGCAGCACGTCTGGGGCCAACGTCCTGACTTTC.